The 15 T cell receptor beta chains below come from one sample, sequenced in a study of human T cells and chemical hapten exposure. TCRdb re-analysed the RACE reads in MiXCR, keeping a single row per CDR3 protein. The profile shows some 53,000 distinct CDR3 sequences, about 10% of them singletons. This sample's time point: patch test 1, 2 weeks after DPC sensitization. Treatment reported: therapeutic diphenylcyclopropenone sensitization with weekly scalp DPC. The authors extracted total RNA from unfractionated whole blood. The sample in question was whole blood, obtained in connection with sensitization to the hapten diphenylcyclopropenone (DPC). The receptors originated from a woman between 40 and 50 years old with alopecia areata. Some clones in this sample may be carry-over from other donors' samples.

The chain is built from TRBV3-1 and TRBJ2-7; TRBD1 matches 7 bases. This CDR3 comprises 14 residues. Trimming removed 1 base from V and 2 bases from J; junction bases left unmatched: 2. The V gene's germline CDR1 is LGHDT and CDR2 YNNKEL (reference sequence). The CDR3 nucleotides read TGTGCCAGCAGCCAAGCCGGGACAGCCTACGAGCAGTACTTC. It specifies CASSQAGTAYEQYF.

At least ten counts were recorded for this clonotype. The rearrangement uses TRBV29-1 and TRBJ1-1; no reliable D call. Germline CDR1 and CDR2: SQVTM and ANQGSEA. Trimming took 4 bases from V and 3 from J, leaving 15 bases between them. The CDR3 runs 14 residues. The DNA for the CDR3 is TGCAGCGTTGCTAAACAACGTGGCTACACTGAAGCTTTCTTT. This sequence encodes CSVAKQRGYTEAFF.

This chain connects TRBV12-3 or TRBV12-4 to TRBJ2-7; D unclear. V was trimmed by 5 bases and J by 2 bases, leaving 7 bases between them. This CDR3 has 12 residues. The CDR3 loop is CASSGRTYEQYF. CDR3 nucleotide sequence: TGTGCCAGCAGTGGGCGGACCTACGAGCAGTACTTC.

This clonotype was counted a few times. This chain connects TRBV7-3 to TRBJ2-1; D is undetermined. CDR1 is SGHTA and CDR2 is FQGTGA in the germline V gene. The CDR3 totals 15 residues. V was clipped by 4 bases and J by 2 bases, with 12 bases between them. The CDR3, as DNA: TGTGCCAGCAGCTCGGACGGTTCCCCCTACAATGAGCAGTTCTTC. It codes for CASSSDGSPYNEQFF.

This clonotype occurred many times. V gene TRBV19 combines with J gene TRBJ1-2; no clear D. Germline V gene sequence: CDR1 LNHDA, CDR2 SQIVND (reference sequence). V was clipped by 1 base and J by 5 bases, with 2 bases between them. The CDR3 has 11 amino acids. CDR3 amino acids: CASSIGYGYTF. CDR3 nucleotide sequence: TGTGCCAGTAGTATAGGGTATGGCTACACCTTC.

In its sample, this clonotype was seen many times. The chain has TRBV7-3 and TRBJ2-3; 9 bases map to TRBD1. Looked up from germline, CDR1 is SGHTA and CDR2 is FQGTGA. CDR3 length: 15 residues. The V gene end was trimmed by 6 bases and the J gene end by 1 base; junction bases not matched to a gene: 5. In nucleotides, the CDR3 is TGTGCCAGCAGACTTACAGGGGGCGGCACAGATACGCAGTATTTT. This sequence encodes CASRLTGGGTDTQYF.

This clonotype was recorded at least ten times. CDR3 sequence reads: CASSLRGGSTEAFF. The DNA of the CDR3 is TGTGCCAGCAGCTTACGGGGCGGGAGCACTGAAGCTTTCTTT. The rearrangement uses TRBV11-2 and TRBJ1-1; D might be TRBD1 (5 bases). Trimming took off 2 bases at V and 4 bases at J, with 11 bases between the two ends. Per the germline V gene, CDR1 is SGHAT and CDR2 is FQNNGV. The CDR3 loop spans 14 amino acids.

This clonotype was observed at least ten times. DNA for the CDR3: TGCGCCAGCAGCCAAGATGTGGGACAGGGCATTTTCGAGCAGTACTTC. This translates into CASSQDVGQGIFEQYF. V is TRBV4-1 and J is TRBJ2-7; 9 bases agree with TRBD1. J lost 6 bases, V lost 0 bases, and 9 bases had no gene match. CDR3 length equals 16 residues. Germline V gene data show CDR1 as MGHRA and CDR2 as YSYEKL.

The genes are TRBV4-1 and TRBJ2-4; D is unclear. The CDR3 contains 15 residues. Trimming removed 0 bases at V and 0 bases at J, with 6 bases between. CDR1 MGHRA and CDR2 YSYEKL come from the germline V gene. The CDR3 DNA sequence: TGCGCCAGCAGCCAAGAGCGGAAAGCCAAAAACATTCAGTACTTC. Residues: CASSQERKAKNIQYF.

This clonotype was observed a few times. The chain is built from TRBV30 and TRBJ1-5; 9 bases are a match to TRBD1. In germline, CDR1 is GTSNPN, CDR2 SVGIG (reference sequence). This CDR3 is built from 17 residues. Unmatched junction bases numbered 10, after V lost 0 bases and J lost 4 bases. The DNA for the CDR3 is TGTGCCTGGAGTGTAACCGCCAGGACAGGGGCTAATCAGCCCCAGCATTTT. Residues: CAWSVTARTGANQPQHF.

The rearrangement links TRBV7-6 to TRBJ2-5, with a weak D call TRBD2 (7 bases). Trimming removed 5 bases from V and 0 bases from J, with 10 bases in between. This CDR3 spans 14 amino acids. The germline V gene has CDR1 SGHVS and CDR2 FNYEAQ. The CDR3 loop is CASSRGTNQETQYF. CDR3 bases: TGTGCCAGCAGCAGGGGGACTAACCAAGAGACCCAGTACTTC.

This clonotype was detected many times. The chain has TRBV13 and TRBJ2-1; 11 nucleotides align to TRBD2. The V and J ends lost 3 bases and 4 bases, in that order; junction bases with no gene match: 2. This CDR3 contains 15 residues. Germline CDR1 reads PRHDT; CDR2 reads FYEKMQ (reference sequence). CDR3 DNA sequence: TGTGCCAGCAGCTTGTTAGCGGGAGGGTACAATGAGCAGTTCTTC. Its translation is CASSLLAGGYNEQFF. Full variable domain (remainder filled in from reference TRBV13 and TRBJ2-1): AAGVIQSPRHLIKEKRETATLKCYPIPRHDTVYWYQQGPGQDPQFLISFYEKMQSDKGSIPDRFSAQQFSDYHSELNMSSLELGDSALYFCASSLLAGGYNEQFFGPGTRLTVL.

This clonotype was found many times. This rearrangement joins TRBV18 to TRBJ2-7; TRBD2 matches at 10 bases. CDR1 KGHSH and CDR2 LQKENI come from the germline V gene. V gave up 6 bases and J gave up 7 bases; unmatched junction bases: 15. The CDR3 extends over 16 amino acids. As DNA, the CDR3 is TGTGCCAGCTCCATAGCGGGAGGAGAGGGGAACGGTGAGCAGTACTTC. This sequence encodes CASSIAGGEGNGEQYF.

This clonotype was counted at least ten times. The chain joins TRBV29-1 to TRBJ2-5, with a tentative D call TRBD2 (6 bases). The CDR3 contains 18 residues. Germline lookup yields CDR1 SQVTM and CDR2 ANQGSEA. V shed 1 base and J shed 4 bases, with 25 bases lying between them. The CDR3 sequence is CSVEAFGIRGTPGETQYF. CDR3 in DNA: TGCAGCGTTGAAGCCTTCGGGATTCGGGGGACTCCGGGAGAGACCCAGTACTTC.

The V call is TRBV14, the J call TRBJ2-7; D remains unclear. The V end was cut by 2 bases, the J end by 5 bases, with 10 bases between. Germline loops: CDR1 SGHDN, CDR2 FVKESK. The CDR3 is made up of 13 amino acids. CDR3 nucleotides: TGTGCCAGCAGCCAATATGGGCGGAACGAGCAGTACTTC. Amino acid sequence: CASSQYGRNEQYF.